The 17 T cell receptor beta chains below come from one sample, sequenced in a study of T-cell memory formation after mild COVID-19. TCRdb reprocessed the 5' RACE reads via MiXCR and lists one record per CDR3 protein. Found here are fewer than 200,000 distinct CDR3 sequences, roughly 20% of them singletons; the top ten hold around 3.9%. The specimen was PBMCs or a T cell subset sorted from them (not recorded which). These receptor sequences come from a man between 18 and 35 years old who had mild COVID-19 (a few samples of this study predate the infection). Cell type and time point are not known.

The chain links TRBV18 to TRBJ1-4; D is possibly TRBD1 (5 bases). The V and J ends lost 3 bases and 8 bases respectively, with 16 bases between them. The germline V gene encodes CDR1 KGHSH and CDR2 LQKENI. The CDR3 loop spans 15 amino acids. CDR3 loop: CASSPGGGAGEKLFF. Written as DNA, the CDR3 is TGTGCCAGCTCACCGGGCGGAGGGGCAGGAGAAAAACTGTTTTTT.

The chain is built from TRBV20-1 and TRBJ2-5, with D perhaps being TRBD1 or TRBD2 (5 bases each). V was cut by 2 bases and J by 4 bases, with 14 bases left in between. CDR1 is DFQATT and CDR2 is SNEGSKA in the germline V gene (reference sequence). CDR3 length: 14 amino acids. For the CDR3, the DNA is TGCAGTGCTAGATTACCCAGGGACCGAGAGACCCAGTACTTC. Its protein product is CSARLPRDRETQYF.

V usage is TRBV7-2 and J usage is TRBJ2-1; no firm D call. From germline, CDR1 is SGHTA and CDR2 FQGNSA. The CDR3 consists of 12 residues. Trimming stripped 5 bases from V and 11 bases from J, with 13 bases between. The CDR3 sequence: CASSPDLGKQFF. The DNA for the CDR3 is TGTGCCAGCAGCCCAGACCTAGGGAAGCAGTTCTTC.

This clonotype was seen ten or more times. The chain links TRBV12-3 or TRBV12-4 to TRBJ1-2; D not certain. The length of the CDR3 is 15 residues. V was clipped by 2 bases and J by 7 bases, with 17 bases between them. Here the CDR3 reads CASSLRRAIGLGYTF. The CDR3 region has the DNA TGTGCCAGCAGTTTACGCCGAGCAATCGGTCTTGGCTACACCTTC.

The rearrangement joins TRBV5-1 to TRBJ2-4; TRBD2 is a possible D gene (5 bases). With 0 bases removed from V and 6 bases from J, the gap between germline ends came to 13 bases. This CDR3 is 15 amino acids long. The germline V gene has CDR1 SGHRS and CDR2 YFSETQ. In DNA, the CDR3 is TGCGCCAGCAGCTTGGAAGCGGCCGAGGGAAACATTCAGTACTTC. Translated, it gives CASSLEAAEGNIQYF.

This clonotype came up a few times. This chain uses TRBV20-1 with TRBJ2-7, with 15 positions matching TRBD2. V shed 5 bases, J shed 5 bases, and the junction held 31 bases outside the gene matches. The CDR3 runs 23 residues. The germline gives CDR1 DFQATT, CDR2 SNEGSKA (reference sequence). The CDR3 protein is CSASKLTPRTSGGGYTFSDEQYV. DNA for the CDR3: TGCAGTGCTTCCAAGCTGACCCCCCGGACTAGCGGGGGGGGCTACACCTTTTCGGACGAGCAGTACGTC.

The rearrangement joins TRBV4-1 to TRBJ1-6; tentatively, D is TRBD1 (6 bases). Germline CDR1 is MGHRA and CDR2 is YSYEKL. V lost 3 bases, J lost 7 bases, and 19 bases lay in between. The CDR3 extends over 17 amino acids. CDR3 protein: CASSHHRVKGRNSPLHF. The CDR3 bases are TGCGCCAGCAGCCATCACAGGGTAAAGGGCCGAAATTCACCCCTCCACTTT.

The chain couples TRBV23-1 to TRBJ1-6; D unclear. TRBV23-1 is classed as an ORF, of uncertain function. This CDR3 comprises 16 residues. Trimming took off 1 base at V and 8 bases at J, with 15 bases between the two ends. CDR3 loop: CASSQLGGPGDSPLHF. The CDR3 region has the DNA TGCGCCAGCAGTCAATTGGGCGGCCCCGGAGATTCACCCCTCCACTTT.

This chain uses TRBV6-2 or TRBV6-3 with TRBJ2-5, with 10 bases that match TRBD2. The CDR3 spans 13 residues. The V segment lost 7 bases and the J segment 2 bases; nucleotides outside the gene matches: 1. Germline CDR1 reads MNHEY; CDR2 reads SVGEGT. CDR3 sequence (DNA): TGTGCCAGCACACTAGCGGGGCAAGAGACCCAGTACTTC. Amino acid sequence: CASTLAGQETQYF.

J is TRBJ1-1 and V is TRBV10-3; 8 bases agree with TRBD1. Germline V CDR1 and CDR2: ENHRY, SYGVKD. This CDR3 spans 14 amino acids. V was pared by 6 bases and J by 5 bases, with 8 bases of the junction left unmatched. The CDR3, as DNA: TGTGCCATCAGGGAAGACAGGGGATGGACTGAAGCTTTCTTT. The encoded protein is CAIREDRGWTEAFF.

This clonotype was seen a handful of times. V usage is TRBV7-6 and J usage is TRBJ2-7; perhaps TRBD2 as D (5 bases). V dropped 1 base and J dropped 1 base, with 11 bases sitting between them. Germline lookup yields CDR1 SGHVS and CDR2 FNYEAQ. The CDR3 sequence is 15 residues long. DNA of the CDR3: TGTGCCAGCAGCTTAGGAAGCGGACCATCCTACGAGCAGTACGTC. Protein sequence: CASSLGSGPSYEQYV.

This clonotype was counted a few times. The chain is built from TRBV7-3 and TRBJ1-2, with 10 bases aligning to TRBD1. The germline V gene encodes CDR1 SGHTA and CDR2 FQGTGA. J was trimmed by 6 bases and V by 5 bases; bases with no gene match: 3. The CDR3 is 13 amino acids. CDR3 nucleotide sequence: TGTGCCAGCAGCCTGACAGGGGGCGATGGCTACACCTTC. This gives the protein CASSLTGGDGYTF.

This rearrangement joins TRBV20-1 to TRBJ2-3; 9 nucleotides agree with TRBD2. CDR1 DFQATT and CDR2 SNEGSKA come from the germline V gene (reference sequence). CDR3 length: 15 residues. The V and J ends lost 3 bases and 4 bases, in that order; junction bases with no gene match: 8. The CDR3 loop is CSASLAGLWADTQYF. The CDR3, as DNA: TGCAGTGCTAGTCTAGCGGGGTTGTGGGCAGATACGCAGTATTTT.

This chain joins TRBV4-1 and TRBJ2-1; TRBD2 agrees at 7 bases. V gave up 1 base and J gave up 4 bases; unmatched junction bases: 7. CDR3 length: 16 amino acids. Per the germline V gene, CDR1 is MGHRA and CDR2 is YSYEKL. DNA for the CDR3: TGCGCCAGCAGCCAAGTTAGGCTAGCGGTTTACAATGAGCAGTTCTTC. Amino acid sequence: CASSQVRLAVYNEQFF.

This clonotype was picked up a small number of times. The rearrangement uses TRBV6-5 and TRBJ2-3, with D perhaps matching TRBD2 (6 bases). There are 13 residues in the CDR3. Per the germline V gene, CDR1 is MNHEY and CDR2 is SVGAGI. Trimming removed 11 bases at V and 3 bases at J, with 15 bases between. The chain's CDR3 is CAHGAGRTDTQYF. The CDR3 DNA follows: TGTGCCCACGGGGCGGGAAGAACAGATACGCAGTATTTT.

This chain joins TRBV20-1 and TRBJ1-4; 7 bases line up with TRBD1. The CDR3 is made up of 13 amino acids. V was pared by 5 bases and J by 8 bases, with 8 bases of the junction left unmatched. Germline CDR1 is DFQATT and CDR2 is SNEGSKA (reference sequence). CDR3 nucleotide sequence: TGCAGTGCTGACAGGGTTGGACACGAAAAACTGTTTTTT. It specifies CSADRVGHEKLFF.

V and J are TRBV19 and TRBJ2-7; tentative D call: TRBD2 (5 bases). Germline CDR1 is LNHDA and CDR2 is SQIVND (reference sequence). The CDR3 length is 13 residues. The ends were cut back, 3 bases at V and 2 bases at J, with 8 bases in the middle. The chain's CDR3 is CASSMGEPYEQYF. The CDR3 DNA reads as TGTGCCAGTAGTATGGGAGAGCCCTACGAGCAGTACTTC.